This T cell receptor beta chain was sequenced in a study of radiation and T cells in renal cell carcinoma. Points from the study as a whole: No pretreatment tumor biopsies were available for baseline clonotypes. In blood, top tumor clones expanded by 2 weeks, shrinking by 4.

Points on this clone: Antigen specificity is unknown.

The table came from immunoSEQ multiplex PCR; TCRdb's copy has only in-frame clones and leaves some out. The sample lists approximately 22,000 clones, roughly 80% seen once, with 35% to 45% in the top ten. Time point: baseline pretreatment blood. Stated treatment: 15 Gy SBRT to primary tumor, nephrectomy 4 weeks later. After SBRT, blood was collected at 2 and 4 weeks, plus baseline. The tumor was a clear cell renal cell carcinoma. V lost 4 bases to trimming and J lost 2 bases; unmatched junction nucleotides: 4. Germline assignment: CDR1 SGHRS and CDR2 YFSETQ. The CDR3 length is 17 residues. This TCR came from a man aged 55 to 70 with renal cell carcinoma. Here the sequenced sample was blood, taken from a patient whose treatment included radiotherapy and nephrectomy. The chain recombines TRBV5-1 with TRBJ2-1, with 15 nucleotides matching TRBD2. The CDR3 spells CASSRTSGRAAYNEQFF. CDR3 in DNA: TGCGCCAGCAGCAGGACTAGCGGGAGGGCCGCCTACAATGAGCAGTTCTTC.